The entry below describes one T cell receptor beta chain. Antigen: not known. This sample was taken from a study of vaccination effects on CD4 cells after COVID-19. V shed 5 bases and J 0 bases; nucleotides not matched to a gene: 9. The CDR3 consists of 18 residues. Germline CDR1 SGHTA, CDR2 FQGTGA. Antigen-specific CD4+ T cells were expanded with viral peptide pools in the ViraFEST assay before sequencing. CD4+ T cells were isolated after around 9 days of culture. None of the vaccinated had previously contracted SARS-CoV-2, and their nucleocapsid antibodies tested negative. Libraries were prepared by immunoSEQ multiplex PCR; TCRdb keeps only in-frame clonotypes and omits some of them. The sample comprises tens of thousands of clones, 75% to 85% of which are singletons, and just over 6% rests with the top ten.

The source of this sequence is a human donor who received a COVID-19 vaccine. Source: CD4+ T cells from PBMCs cultured with HCoV-OC43 spike peptides, taken before COVID-19 vaccination. Specified subset: HCoV-OC43 spike overlapping peptide pool stimulation. The chain has TRBV7-3 and TRBJ2-6; 8 nucleotides match TRBD2. The CDR3, as DNA: TGTGCCAGCAGCCCCACACGGGGGGGAAGCTCTGGGGCCAACGTCCTGACTTTC. Its protein is CASSPTRGGSSGANVLTF.